This section outlines one TCR beta chain sequence together with its context. This sample is part of a study of blood T cell repertoires in COVID-19. Study background: COVID-19 samples collected from the United States, Italy and Spain covered acute and convalescent phases.

Produced via immunoSEQ multiplex PCR; TCRdb's table is partial and in-frame only. There are about 220,000 clones in the sample; roughly 84% occur only once, and less than 4% lies in the top ten. The CDR3 contains 12 residues. V lost 10 bases and J 3 bases, leaving 12 bases between the germline ends. CDR1 is KGHDR, CDR2 SFDVKD, per germline. The receptor's source is a woman older than 75 with acute or convalescent COVID-19. The sequencing input was peripheral blood. The chain is built from TRBV24-1 and TRBJ2-7; tentative D call: TRBD1 (5 bases). CDR3 region: CATADKSYEQYF. The CDR3 nucleotides read TGTGCCACGGCGGACAAAAGCTACGAGCAGTACTTC.